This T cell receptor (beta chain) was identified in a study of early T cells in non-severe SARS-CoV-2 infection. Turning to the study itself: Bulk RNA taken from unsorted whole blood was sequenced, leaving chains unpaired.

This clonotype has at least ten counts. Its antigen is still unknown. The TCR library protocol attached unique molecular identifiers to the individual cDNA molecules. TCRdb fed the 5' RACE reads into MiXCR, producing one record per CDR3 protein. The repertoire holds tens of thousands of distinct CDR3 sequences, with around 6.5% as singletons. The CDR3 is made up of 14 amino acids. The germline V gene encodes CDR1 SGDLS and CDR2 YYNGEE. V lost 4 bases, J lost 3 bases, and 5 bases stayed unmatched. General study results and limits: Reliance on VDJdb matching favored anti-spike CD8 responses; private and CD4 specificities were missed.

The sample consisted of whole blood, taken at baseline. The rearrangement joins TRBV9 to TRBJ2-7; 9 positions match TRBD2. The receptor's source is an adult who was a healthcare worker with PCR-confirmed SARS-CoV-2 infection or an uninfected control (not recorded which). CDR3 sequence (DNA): TGTGCCAGCAGCCCTGGGACTAGCTTCTACGAGCAGTACTTC. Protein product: CASSPGTSFYEQYF. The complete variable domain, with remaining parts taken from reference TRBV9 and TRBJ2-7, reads DSGVTQTPKHLITATGQRVTLRCSPRSGDLSVYWYQQSLDQGLQFLIQYYNGEERAKGNILERFSAQQFPDLHSELNLSSLELGDSALYFCASSPGTSFYEQYFGPGTRLTVT.